This T cell receptor (beta chain) is from a study of radiotherapy plus CTLA-4 blockade in lung cancer. General study points: Subsequent to radiotherapy plus ipilimumab, tumor-derived TCR clones underwent expansion in blood. Reportedly, early blood T cell clone dynamics best predicted response, with interferon-beta.

TCRdb's copy holds only in-frame clones and misses some; the assay was immunoSEQ multiplex PCR. The data show approximately 70,000 clones, 60% to 80% seen once. V lost 0 bases and J lost 4, with 10 bases in between. The CDR3 is made up of 14 amino acids. CDR1 is KGHSH and CDR2 is LQKENI in the germline V gene. Of note for this clone: Its antigen remains unknown.

The sequence was collected from a human donor with non-small cell lung cancer whose response to radiotherapy plus ipilimumab could not be evaluated. Some clones in this sample may be carry-over from other donors' samples. The V and J genes are TRBV18 and TRBJ2-7; the D is unclear. This specimen consisted of peripheral blood, obtained from a patient treated with radiotherapy plus ipilimumab. The CDR3 protein is CASSPPSTEYEQYF. In DNA form, the CDR3 reads TGTGCCAGCTCACCACCAAGTACTGAATACGAGCAGTACTTC.